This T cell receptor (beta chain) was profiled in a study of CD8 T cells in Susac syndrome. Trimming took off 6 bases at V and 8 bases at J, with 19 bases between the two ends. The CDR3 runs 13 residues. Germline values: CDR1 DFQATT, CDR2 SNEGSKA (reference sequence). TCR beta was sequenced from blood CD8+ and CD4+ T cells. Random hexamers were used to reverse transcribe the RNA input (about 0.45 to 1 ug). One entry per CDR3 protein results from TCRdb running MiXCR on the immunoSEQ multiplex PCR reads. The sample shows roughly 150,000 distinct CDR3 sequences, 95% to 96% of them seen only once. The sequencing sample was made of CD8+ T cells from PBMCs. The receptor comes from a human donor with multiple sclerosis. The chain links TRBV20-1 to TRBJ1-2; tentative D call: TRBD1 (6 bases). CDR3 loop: CSARGTATRGYTF. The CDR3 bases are TGCAGTGCGAGGGGGACGGCCACGCGGGGCTACACCTTC.